The rows below give T cell receptor beta chains drawn from one sample of a study of blood T cell repertoires in COVID-19. Assay used: immunoSEQ multiplex PCR; TCRdb lists only in-frame clones, some missing. The repertoire consists of over 200,000 clones, with approximately 83% occurring once and the leading ten covering around 2.9%. The sequenced sample consisted of peripheral blood. Receptors originate from a woman aged 25 to 39 who had recovered from COVID-19. CDR3s include the opening cysteine and the closing phenylalanine or tryptophan. Each record gives: clone size, J gene, CDR3 length, V gene, D gene, CDR3 DNA, CDR3 protein. D genes are given only for firm matches. The size of a clone is reported for some rows only, either as once, few or many, or as a class for expanded clones.

- | TRBJ1-3 | 15 | TRBV19 | - | TGTGCCAGTAGTATCAGGTCCTACTCTGGAAACACCATATATTTT | CASSIRSYSGNTIYF
- | TRBJ2-5 | 15 | TRBV19 | TRBD2 | TGTGCCAGTAGTATCGCCAGCGGGGGAGATGGGACCCAGTACTTC | CASSIASGGDGTQYF
- | TRBJ1-2 | 15 | TRBV7-8 | - | TGTGCCAGCAGCGCAGCTAACCAGGGAACCTATGGCTACACCTTC | CASSAANQGTYGYTF
- | TRBJ2-1 | 15 | TRBV27 | TRBD2 | TGTGCCAGCAGTTCCTCCCCCGGGGGGGTGAATGAGCAGTTCTTC | CASSSSPGGVNEQFF
few | TRBJ2-2 | 13 | TRBV6-5 | TRBD1 | TGTGCCGCAAGACAGGGGAGTCCCGGGGAGCTGTTTTTT | CAARQGSPGELFF
- | TRBJ1-1 | 16 | TRBV19 | TRBD1 | TGTGCCAGTAGCCCGGACAGGGCCGTTGTGAACACTGAAGCTTTCTTT | CASSPDRAVVNTEAFF
- | TRBJ2-1 | 12 | TRBV28 | TRBD1 | TGTGCCAGCAGCCCAGACAGGGGGAAGCAGTTCTTC | CASSPDRGKQFF
once | TRBJ2-5 | 16 | TRBV27 | TRBD1 | TGTGCCAGCAGTTTGGGTAACAGGGGAAACCAAGAGACCCAGTACTTC | CASSLGNRGNQETQYF
once | TRBJ2-4 | 19 | TRBV7-9 | TRBD1 | TGTGCCAGCAGCTTAGTGGGCAGGGGGCTTCTCGTGGCCAAAAACATTCAGTACTTC | CASSLVGRGLLVAKNIQYF
- | TRBJ2-7 | 15 | TRBV5-5 | TRBD2 | TGTGCCAGCAGCTTGGTGGGACTAGCCCTCTACGAGCAGTACTTC | CASSLVGLALYEQYF
- | TRBJ2-3 | 16 | TRBV29-1 | TRBD1 | TGCAGCGTCGAGGAGGGACAGGGACACGGCACAGATACGCAGTATTTT | CSVEEGQGHGTDTQYF
- | TRBJ2-7 | 16 | TRBV10-3 | TRBD2 | TGTGCCATCAGGACCACTAGCGGGGGGGCTGCCTACGAGCAGTACTTC | CAIRTTSGGAAYEQYF
few | TRBJ1-3 | 14 | TRBV5-1 | TRBD1 | TGCGCCAGCAGCATGACAGGGGTCGAAAACACCATATATTTT | CASSMTGVENTIYF
- | TRBJ2-2 | 14 | TRBV6-1 | TRBD2 | TGTGCCAGCAGGACCGCGGCGGGGGCCGGGGAGCTGTTTTTT | CASRTAAGAGELFF
- | TRBJ1-2 | 15 | TRBV3-1/TRBV3-2 | - | TGTGCCAGCAGCCAAGATCGGGAGTGGGTTAGGGGCTACACCTTC | CASSQDREWVRGYTF
- | TRBJ2-1 | 16 | TRBV11-2 | TRBD2 | TGTGCCAGCAGCTTAGATACCGGACTAGCGGGGTATGAGCAGTTCTTC | CASSLDTGLAGYEQFF
- | TRBJ2-5 | 17 | TRBV7-9 | TRBD2 | TGTGCCAGCAGCTCCCGTGGCGGACTAGCGAAACAAGAGACCCAGTACTTC | CASSSRGGLAKQETQYF
- | TRBJ2-5 | 14 | TRBV3-1/TRBV3-2 | TRBD2 | TGTGCCAGCAGCCTCCGGGGGGGCGGGGAGACCCAGTACTTC | CASSLRGGGETQYF
- | TRBJ1-2 | 15 | TRBV19 | TRBD1 | TGTGCCAGTAGCCGCCGGGACAGGGTGGGCTATGGCTACACCTTC | CASSRRDRVGYGYTF
- | TRBJ2-7 | 15 | TRBV6-6 | TRBD2 | TGTGCCAGCAGATCTAGCGGGGGGAGATCCTACGAGCAGTACTTC | CASRSSGGRSYEQYF
- | TRBJ1-4 | 15 | TRBV6-5 | - | TGTGCCAGCACCCTTAGGACGGGACATAATGAAAAACTGTTTTTT | CASTLRTGHNEKLFF
- | TRBJ2-7 | 17 | TRBV2 | TRBD2 | TGTGCCAGCAGTGAAAGGGCTAGCGGGGGTACCCGCAACGAGCAGTACTTC | CASSERASGGTRNEQYF
- | TRBJ1-1 | 14 | TRBV4-3 | - | TGCGCCAGCAGCCAAGATAATCTGAACACTGAAGCTTTCTTT | CASSQDNLNTEAFF
- | TRBJ1-5 | 14 | TRBV20-1 | - | TGCAGTGCTAGTTATCTTCAGGGCAATCAGCCCCAGCATTTT | CSASYLQGNQPQHF
- | TRBJ2-5 | 15 | TRBV11-2 | TRBD2 | TGTGCCAGCAGCTCCCTCGGGGGGGCAGGGGAGACCCAGTACTTC | CASSSLGGAGETQYF
- | TRBJ1-2 | 15 | TRBV5-6 | TRBD1 | TGTGCCAGCAGCGCCGGGACAGTATCTAACTATGGCTACACCTTC | CASSAGTVSNYGYTF
- | TRBJ1-2 | 14 | TRBV6-5 | - | TGTGCCAGCAGTTACCACAGGGCAGATTGGGGCTACACCTTC | CASSYHRADWGYTF
- | TRBJ2-5 | 15 | TRBV11-2 | TRBD2 | TGTGCCAGCAGCGCCGCGGGGGGCGGAGGGGAGACCCAGTACTTC | CASSAAGGGGETQYF
once | TRBJ1-1 | 12 | TRBV4-3 | - | TGCGCCAGCAGCCAAGATCGAGCGGAAGCTTTCTTT | CASSQDRAEAFF
- | TRBJ1-1 | 15 | TRBV21-1 | - | TGTGCCAGCAGCAAAGGGGGACAGGGGAACACTGAAGCTTTCTTT | CASSKGGQGNTEAFF
- | TRBJ1-5 | 13 | TRBV19 | - | TGTGCCAGTAGTATCAGGCCTGATCAGCCCCAGCATTTT | CASSIRPDQPQHF
- | TRBJ2-2 | 14 | TRBV9 | - | TGTGCCAGCAGCGTATTCTGGAACACCGGGGAGCTGTTTTTT | CASSVFWNTGELFF
- | TRBJ2-2 | 14 | TRBV2 | - | TGTGCCAGCAGAAGAACAGACAGCCCCGGGGAGCTGTTTTTT | CASRRTDSPGELFF
- | TRBJ2-7 | 14 | TRBV6-5 | - | TGTGCCACTGGACGGGACACCCACTCCTACGAGCAGTACTTC | CATGRDTHSYEQYF
- | TRBJ1-3 | 14 | TRBV10-3 | - | TGTGCCATCAGTGGGACAGACTCTGGAAACACCATATATTTT | CAISGTDSGNTIYF
once | TRBJ2-7 | 13 | TRBV5-4 | TRBD2 | TGTGCCAGCCGGGGGGAGGAATCCTACGAGCAGTACTTC | CASRGEESYEQYF
- | TRBJ2-3 | 12 | TRBV9 | - | TGTGCCAGCAGCGGCGACTTTCTTACGCAGTATTTT | CASSGDFLTQYF
- | TRBJ2-3 | 19 | TRBV6-2/TRBV6-3 | TRBD2 | TGTGCCAGCAGTTACTCGAGTCTAGCGGGGGCCACGAGCACAGATACGCAGTATTTT | CASSYSSLAGATSTDTQYF
- | TRBJ1-2 | 15 | TRBV2 | TRBD1 | TGTGCCAGCAGATCCAAAAGGGACAGAAACTATGGCTACACCTTC | CASRSKRDRNYGYTF
- | TRBJ1-2 | 13 | TRBV25-1 | - | TGTGCCAGCAGTGAACTCGGGGACTATGGCTACACCTTC | CASSELGDYGYTF
- | TRBJ2-7 | 15 | TRBV4-2 | - | TGTGCCAGCAGCCAAGAACACAGGTCCTCCTACGAGCAGTACTTC | CASSQEHRSSYEQYF
- | TRBJ2-3 | 13 | TRBV7-8 | - | TGTGCCAGCAGCTTAGGGAGGACAGATACGCAGTATTTT | CASSLGRTDTQYF
- | TRBJ1-1 | 13 | TRBV2 | TRBD1 | TGTGCCAGGAACAGGGGACCGAACACTGAAGCTTTCTTT | CARNRGPNTEAFF
- | TRBJ1-2 | 16 | TRBV12-5 | TRBD1 | TGTGCTAGTGGTTTGTCGGCCCTGACAGGGGTGGATGGCTACACCTTC | CASGLSALTGVDGYTF
- | TRBJ1-5 | 13 | TRBV2 | - | TGTGCCAGCAGCAGGGAAAGAAGTCAGCCCCAGCATTTT | CASSRERSQPQHF